The 4 T cell receptor beta chains given below trace back to one sample, sequenced in a study of blood T cell repertoires in COVID-19. The repertoire was sequenced with immunoSEQ multiplex PCR; TCRdb's copy has only in-frame clones and lacks some. This repertoire shows fewer than 80,000 clones, about four fifths found once; its top ten account for less than 6%. Material for sequencing was peripheral blood. Every receptor here comes from a woman aged 80 or over with active or convalescent COVID-19.

This chain joins TRBV4-1 and TRBJ1-2, with no clear D. In germline, CDR1 is MGHRA, CDR2 YSYEKL. V was pared by 4 bases and J by 4 bases, with 13 bases between. This CDR3 region has 14 residues. CDR3 nucleotides: TGCGCCAGCAGCCCGGGAGGAGGTTTCTATGGCTACACCTTC. It specifies CASSPGGGFYGYTF.

V is TRBV5-4 and J is TRBJ2-7; possible D gene TRBD2, 5 bases. The CDR3 loop spans 14 amino acids. V was pared by 0 bases and J by 2 bases, with 9 bases between. CDR1 and CDR2 (germline): SGHNT, YYREEE (reference sequence). The CDR3 DNA reads as TGTGCCAGCAGCTTGGAGCGGCCGCCCTACGAGCAGTACTTC. Translating it yields CASSLERPPYEQYF.

A note on this clone: In the same sample, other DNA sequences code for this CDR3. The chain recombines TRBV7-2 with TRBJ1-1; 7 positions agree with TRBD1. Trimming took 4 bases from V and 1 from J; bases not matched to a gene: 3. CDR1 is SGHTA, CDR2 FQGNSA, per germline. The CDR3 has 14 residues. The chain's CDR3 is CASSSQGGNTEAFF. CDR3 DNA: TGTGCCAGCAGCTCTCAGGGGGGGAACACTGAAGCTTTCTTT.

This chain uses TRBV6-6 with TRBJ1-4; D call uncertain. V was trimmed by 2 bases and J by 4 bases, leaving 8 bases between them. Germline loops: CDR1 MNHNY, CDR2 SVGAGI (reference sequence). The length of the CDR3 is 14 residues. The DNA for the CDR3 is TGTGCCAGCAGTTACGATCGTAGTAATGAAAAACTGTTTTTT. It is translated as CASSYDRSNEKLFF.